The following is a T cell receptor (beta chain) sequence with its context. Its target is unknown. The sample belongs to a study of cytomegalovirus exposure and HLA in healthy donors. Study results and caveats: Reported results showed that the classifier diagnosed cytomegalovirus status with high specificity and sensitivity. Confirmation was obtained in vitro that a few CMV-associated chains are specific for CMV antigens. Approximately 160 TCR beta chains were listed as cytomegalovirus-associated.

The germline V and J ends were trimmed by 3 bases and 1 base, with 16 bases remaining between them. The CDR3 spans 16 residues. Germline loops: CDR1 SGDLS, CDR2 YYNGEE. While the first cohort had 500 to 700 subjects, the donors belonged to the separate validation cohort of about 120 subjects. Profiled with immunoSEQ multiplex PCR; TCRdb holds only in-frame clones, not every one. The table lists more than 250,000 clones, about 90% of them singletons. V usage is TRBV9 and J usage is TRBJ1-2; D gene uncertain. The sample consisted of PBMCs. This clonotype originated in a woman under 40 in good health and CMV-seronegative. DNA for the CDR3: TGTGCCAGCAGCGCTCACGGTATAGGGTATAACTATGGCTACACCTTC. Its protein is CASSAHGIGYNYGYTF.